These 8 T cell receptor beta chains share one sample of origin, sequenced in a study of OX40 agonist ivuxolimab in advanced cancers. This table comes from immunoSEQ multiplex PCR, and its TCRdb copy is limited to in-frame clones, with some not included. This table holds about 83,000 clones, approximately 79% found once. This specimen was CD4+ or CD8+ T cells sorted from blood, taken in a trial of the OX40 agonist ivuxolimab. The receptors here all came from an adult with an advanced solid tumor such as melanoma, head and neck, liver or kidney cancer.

DNA of the CDR3: TGCGCCAGCAGATTGCTTCAGGGGAACACTGAAGCTTTCTTT. It specifies CASRLLQGNTEAFF. The gene calls are TRBV5-1 and TRBJ1-1; weak D call: TRBD1 (5 bases). The V gene's germline CDR1 is SGHRS and CDR2 YFSETQ. Trimming took 5 bases from V and 1 from J, leaving 12 bases between them. There are 14 residues in the CDR3.

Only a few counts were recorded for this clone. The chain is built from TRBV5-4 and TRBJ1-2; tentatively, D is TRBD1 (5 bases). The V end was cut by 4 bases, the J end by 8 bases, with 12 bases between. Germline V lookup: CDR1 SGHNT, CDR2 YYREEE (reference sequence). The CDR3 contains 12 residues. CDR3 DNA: TGTGCCAGCAGCGTCGCGGGGGAGGGCTACACCTTC. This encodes CASSVAGEGYTF.

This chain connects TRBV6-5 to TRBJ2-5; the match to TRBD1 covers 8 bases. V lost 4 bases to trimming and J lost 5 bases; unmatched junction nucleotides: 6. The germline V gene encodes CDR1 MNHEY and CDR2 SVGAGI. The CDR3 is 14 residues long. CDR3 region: CASSSGQGWETQYF. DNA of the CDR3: TGTGCCAGCAGTTCCGGACAGGGCTGGGAGACCCAGTACTTC.

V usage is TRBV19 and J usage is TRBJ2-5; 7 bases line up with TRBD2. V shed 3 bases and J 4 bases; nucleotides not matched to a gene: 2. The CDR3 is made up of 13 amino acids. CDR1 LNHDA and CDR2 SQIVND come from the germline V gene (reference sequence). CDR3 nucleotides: TGTGCCAGTAGTATCGGGGGGAGAGAGACCCAGTACTTC. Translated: CASSIGGRETQYF.

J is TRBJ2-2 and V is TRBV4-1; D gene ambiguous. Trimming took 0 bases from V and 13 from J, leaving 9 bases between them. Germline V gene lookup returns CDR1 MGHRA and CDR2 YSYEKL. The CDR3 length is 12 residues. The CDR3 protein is CASSQDYAGLFF. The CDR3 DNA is TGCGCCAGCAGCCAAGATTATGCAGGGCTGTTTTTT.

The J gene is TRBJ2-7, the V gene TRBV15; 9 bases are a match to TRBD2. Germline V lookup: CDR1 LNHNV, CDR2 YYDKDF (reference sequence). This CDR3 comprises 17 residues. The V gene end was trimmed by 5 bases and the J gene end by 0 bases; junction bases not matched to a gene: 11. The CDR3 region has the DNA TGTGCCACCAGCTGGCGGGGGGGCCTTAAGGGCTCCTACGAGCAGTACTTC. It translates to CATSWRGGLKGSYEQYF.

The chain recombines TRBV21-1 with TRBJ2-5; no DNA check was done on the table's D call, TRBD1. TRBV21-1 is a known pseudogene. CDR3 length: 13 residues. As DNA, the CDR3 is TGTGCCAGCAGCAAAAGGAAGGGGGAGACCCAGTACTTC. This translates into CASSKRKGETQYF.

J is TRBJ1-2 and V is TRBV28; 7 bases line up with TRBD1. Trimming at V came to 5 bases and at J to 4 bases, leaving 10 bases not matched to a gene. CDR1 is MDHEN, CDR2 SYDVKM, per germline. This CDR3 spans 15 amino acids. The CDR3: CASSPPVAGGYGYTF. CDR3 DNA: TGTGCCAGCAGTCCCCCGGTAGCAGGGGGCTATGGCTACACCTTC.